The next 10 T cell receptor beta chains were all read from a single sample in a study of molecular identifiers for immune sequencing clone quantification. TCRdb used MiXCR to reprocess the PCR reads, holding one entry per CDR3 protein. Seen here are nearly 650,000 distinct CDR3 sequences, 25% observed once, and the top ten hold 0.7% to 0.95%. The sequenced sample was naive CD8+ T cells from blood, with Jurkat cell RNA spiked in. Noted subset: FACS-sorted CD8+CD4-CCR7+CD45RA+ naive T cells. These receptors came from a human donor in good health. Some libraries in this study had Jurkat cell RNA spiked in.

Concerning this clonotype itself: It may be a read error: a sequence one base away is much more abundant. The V and J genes are TRBV9 and TRBJ2-2, with D hard to call. CDR1 and CDR2 from the germline V gene are SGDLS and YYNGEE. CDR3 length: 16 amino acids. V gave up 0 bases and J gave up 2 bases, with 11 bases separating them. As DNA, the CDR3 is TGTGCCAGCAGCGTAGTTAGCAGTTACAACACCGGGGAGCTGTTTTTT. Translated: CASSVVSSYNTGELFF.

This clonotype was recorded many times. The chain employs TRBV5-1 and TRBJ2-7, with 7 bases matching TRBD1. Germline V gives CDR1 SGHRS, CDR2 YFSETQ. The CDR3 covers 14 residues. Germline trimming cut 2 bases from V and 0 bases from J; bases unmatched to any gene: 2. Written as DNA, the CDR3 is TGCGCCAGCAGCTTTGGGACAGACTCCTACGAGCAGTACTTC. Encoded protein: CASSFGTDSYEQYF.

The rearrangement uses TRBV7-9 and TRBJ2-7; a weak D match, TRBD2 (6 bases). V was pared by 5 bases and J by 0 bases, with 17 bases between. This CDR3 spans 16 amino acids. Germline V lookup: CDR1 SEHNR, CDR2 FQNEAQ (reference sequence). CDR3 nucleotides: TGTGCCAGCAGCCCAGACCCCGGGACTTACTCCTACGAGCAGTACTTC. Encoded protein: CASSPDPGTYSYEQYF.

The CDR3 DNA is TGCAGTGCTATAACAGGGGAAAAGACCCAGTACTTC. Amino acid sequence: CSAITGEKTQYF. The chain links TRBV20-1 to TRBJ2-5, with 7 bases that match TRBD1. Germline V gene lookup returns CDR1 DFQATT and CDR2 SNEGSKA (reference sequence). This CDR3 has 12 amino acids. Losses at the gene ends were 4 bases for V and 6 bases for J; bases not matched to a gene: 5.

The chain links TRBV4-3 to TRBJ2-3; D is possibly TRBD1 (6 bases). Trimming pared 8 bases from V and 4 bases from J, leaving 13 bases between. The CDR3 has 13 amino acids. Germline V gene sequence: CDR1 LGHNA, CDR2 YSLEER. CDR3 bases: TGCGCCAGCGGCCCTGAGGGGGCAGATACGCAGTATTTT. Translation gives CASGPEGADTQYF.

Of note for this clonotype: One junction end does not reproduce the germline sequence, and a read error may be involved. The rearrangement joins TRBV13 to TRBJ2-6, with D possibly TRBD1 on 5 matching bases. The germline V gene encodes CDR1 PRHDT and CDR2 FYEKMQ (reference sequence). The CDR3 consists of 16 residues. The CDR3 protein is CASNSEQTTGANILTF. The CDR3 bases are TGTGCCAGCAACTCCGAACAAACTACTGGGGCCAACATCCTGACTTTC.

A few counts support this clonotype. The CDR3 DNA sequence: TGTGCCTGGTTATCAGATACGCAGTATTTT. Its translation is CAWLSDTQYF. The chain links TRBV30 to TRBJ2-3; D is ambiguous. Germline assignment: CDR1 GTSNPN and CDR2 SVGIG (reference sequence). CDR3 length equals 10 residues. Trimming removed 5 bases at V and 4 bases at J, with 4 bases between. The entire variable domain, with the rest obtained from reference TRBV30 and TRBJ2-3, is as follows: SQTIHQWPATLVQPVGSPLSLECTVEGTSNPNLYWYRQAAGRGLQLLFYSVGIGQISSEVPQNLSASRPQDRQFILSSKKLLLSDSGFYLCAWLSDTQYFGPGTRLTVL.

Of note for this clonotype: It may be a read error: a sequence one base away is much more abundant. The chain recombines TRBV7-3 with TRBJ2-2, with TRBD2 as a possible D gene (6 bases). The length of the CDR3 is 13 residues. The germline gives CDR1 SGHTA, CDR2 FQGTGA. The germline V and J ends were trimmed by 3 bases and 11 bases, with 13 bases remaining between them. The CDR3 region has the DNA TGTGCCAGCAGCTTGGGGGGAGTCAGCGAGCTGTTTTTT. Amino acid sequence: CASSLGGVSELFF.

This clonotype appeared a few times. The chain's CDR3 is CASSQGQRGLGYEQYF. DNA for the CDR3: TGCGCCAGCAGCCAAGGTCAGCGGGGGTTAGGCTACGAGCAGTACTTC. The rearrangement links TRBV4-3 to TRBJ2-7, with 8 positions matching TRBD2. This CDR3 contains 16 residues. Per germline, CDR1 LGHNA and CDR2 YSLEER. V was pared by 1 base and J by 3 bases, with 8 bases of the junction left unmatched.

Comments on this clonotype: One junction end does not reproduce the germline sequence, and a read error may be involved. This chain uses TRBV13 with TRBJ2-7, with D tentatively TRBD2 (5 bases). Germline CDR1 is PRHDT and CDR2 is FYEKMQ (reference sequence). There are 15 residues in the CDR3. This chain's CDR3 is CASSSRETGSYEQYF. CDR3 nucleotide sequence: TGTGCGAGCAGCTCACGCGAGACGGGATCCTACGAGCAGTACTTC.